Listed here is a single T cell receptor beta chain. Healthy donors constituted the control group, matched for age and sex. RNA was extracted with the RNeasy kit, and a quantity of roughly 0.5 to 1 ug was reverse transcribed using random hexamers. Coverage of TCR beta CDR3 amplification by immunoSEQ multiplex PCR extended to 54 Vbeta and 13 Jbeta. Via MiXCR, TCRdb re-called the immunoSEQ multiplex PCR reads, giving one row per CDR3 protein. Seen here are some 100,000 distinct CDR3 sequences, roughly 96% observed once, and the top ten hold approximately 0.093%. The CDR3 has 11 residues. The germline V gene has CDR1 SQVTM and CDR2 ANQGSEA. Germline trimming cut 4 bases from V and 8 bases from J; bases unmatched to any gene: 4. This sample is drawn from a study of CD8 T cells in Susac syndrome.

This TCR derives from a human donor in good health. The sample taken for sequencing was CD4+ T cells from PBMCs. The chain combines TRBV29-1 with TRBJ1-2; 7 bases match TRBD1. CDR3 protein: CSVGGTAGYTF. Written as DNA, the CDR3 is TGCAGCGTTGGAGGGACAGCGGGCTACACCTTC.